This TCR beta chain originates from a study of persistence of HIV-infected CD4 T cells. The libraries were made with immunoSEQ version 4 in survey mode. Using immunoSEQ multiplex PCR, the repertoire was profiled, and TCRdb retains in-frame clones only, with some absent. The sample lists about 43,000 clones; 70% to 80% were seen once. Per the germline V gene, CDR1 is SGHDT and CDR2 is YYEEEE. V was cut by 2 bases and J by 8 bases, with 13 bases left in between. This CDR3 has 14 residues. Overlapping HIV-1 Gag 15-mer peptides at approximately 0.96 ug per peptide per mL were used. Memory cells lacking CD40L and CD69 with high CD45RO were sorted. Suppressive ART was started during chronic HIV-1 infection in these adults. Stimulated PBMCs had first been depleted of CD8+ T cells. In regard to this clone: Its antigen is not known.

This receptor was obtained from an adult man with HIV who was CMV-seropositive. Specimen: CD4+ T cells sorted from PBMCs after approximately 18-hour stimulation, collected from a patient who received antiretroviral therapy. The chain links TRBV5-6 to TRBJ2-2, with D possibly being TRBD1 (6 bases). The CDR3 bases are TGTGCCAGCAGCTTCCACAGGGTCAGGGGGGAGCTGTTTTTT. Residues: CASSFHRVRGELFF.